The rows below give T cell receptor beta chains drawn from one sample of a study of glioma-infiltrating T cells. One entry per CDR3 protein, called by TCRdb with MiXCR from the multiplex PCR reads. Found here are a few hundred thousand distinct CDR3 sequences, approximately 42% of them singletons; the top ten hold 12%. The specimen sequenced was glioma tissue, nonneoplastic brain tissue, or PBMCs (not recorded which). Receptor source: a human donor with low-grade glioma or glioblastoma, undergoing nonglioma brain surgery, or in good health (not recorded which). Each CDR3 is given with its conserved first and last residue. Fields, in order: V gene, D gene, clone size, J gene, CDR3 DNA, CDR3 protein. A D gene is named only where the DNA matches it firmly. Not every row has a clone size; where given, it reads once, few, many or a size class.

TRBV4-2,TRBD2,NA,TRBJ2-2,TGTGCCAGCAGCCAAGAGTGGGGGACTAGCGGGGATTCCGGGGAGCTGTTTTTT,CASSQEWGTSGDSGELFF
TRBV7-2,TRBD1,few,TRBJ1-1,TGTGCCAGCAGCTTCCGACAGGGGGCAATGGGCACTGAAGCTTTCTTT,CASSFRQGAMGTEAFF
TRBV2,TRBD2,few,TRBJ2-1,TGTGCCAGCAGTTTTAGCGGGACGGGGTACAATGAGCAGTTCTTC,CASSFSGTGYNEQFF
TRBV7-8,NA,NA,TRBJ2-5,TGTGCCAGCAGCTTCCAGGGACGCGAAGAGACCCAGTACTTC,CASSFQGREETQYF
TRBV4-2,NA,NA,TRBJ2-1,TGTGCCAGCAGCCAAGACCCTCGTACTAGCTCACAGATACTAGGCGATGAGCAGTTCTTC,CASSQDPRTSSQILGDEQFF
TRBV7-2,NA,few,TRBJ1-2,TGTGCCAGCAGCAAACAGGGTTCCTATGGCTACACCTTC,CASSKQGSYGYTF
TRBV19,NA,few,TRBJ2-1,TGTGCCAGTAGTACCCCCAGAATAAGCGATGAGCAGTTCTTC,CASSTPRISDEQFF
TRBV5-6,NA,NA,TRBJ2-5,TGTGCCAGCAGCTTTGGTACGGAGACCCAGTACTTC,CASSFGTETQYF
TRBV2,NA,NA,TRBJ2-3,TGTGCCATCAGTGACCGGGACAGCACAGATACGCAGTATTTT,CAISDRDSTDTQYF
TRBV28,TRBD1,NA,TRBJ2-7,TGTGCCAGCAGCTGGGGACAGGTATCCTACGAGCAGTACTTC,CASSWGQVSYEQYF
TRBV4-1,TRBD2,few,TRBJ2-1,TGCGCCAGCAGCCAGGAAACCGGACTAGCGGGAAAGCAGTTCTTC,CASSQETGLAGKQFF
TRBV10-3,NA,many,TRBJ1-1,TGTGCCATCAGTAAACCTACAGGGAACACTGAAGCTTTCTTT,CAISKPTGNTEAFF
TRBV7-2,NA,few,TRBJ2-7,TGTGCCAGCAGCTTAGATCGGGCGAACCCTTACGAGCAGTACTTC,CASSLDRANPYEQYF
TRBV6-2/TRBV6-3,NA,NA,TRBJ2-7,TGTGCCAGCAGTTCTACCAACCGGGACAACGAGCAGTACTTC,CASSSTNRDNEQYF
TRBV6-1,TRBD2,NA,TRBJ2-1,TGTGCCAGCAGAGGACTAGCGGGTTACAATGAGCAGTTCTTC,CASRGLAGYNEQFF
TRBV28,NA,many,TRBJ2-2,TGTGCCAGCATTGATAGCTTCTTCACCGGGGAGCTGTTTTTT,CASIDSFFTGELFF
TRBV5-8,NA,NA,TRBJ2-1,TGTGCCAGCAGCTTGGAGTTGGAGCAGTTCTTC,CASSLELEQFF
TRBV20-1,NA,NA,TRBJ1-1,TGCAGTGCTAGAGCTGGACAGTTTGAAGCTTTCTTT,CSARAGQFEAFF
TRBV28,TRBD1,many,TRBJ1-2,TGTGCCAGCGCGGGACAGAACTATGGCTACACCTTC,CASAGQNYGYTF
TRBV6-5,TRBD2,NA,TRBJ2-1,TGTGCCAGCACCCGAGCGGGGTCAAACAGTGAGCAGTTCTTC,CASTRAGSNSEQFF
TRBV5-1,NA,NA,TRBJ2-3,TGCGCGACCGGGTCAACTGGGGCAGATACGCAGTATTTT,CATGSTGADTQYF
TRBV28,NA,few,TRBJ1-5,TGTGCCAGTACATCCCTCTCAGGTCAGCCCCAGCATTTT,CASTSLSGQPQHF
TRBV19,NA,NA,TRBJ1-1,TGTGCCAGTATCAAAGGGGGAACTGAAGCTTTCTTT,CASIKGGTEAFF
TRBV28,NA,NA,TRBJ1-2,TGTGCCAGCAGGACCGGGACACCCGGCGATTGGAATGGCTACACCTTC,CASRTGTPGDWNGYTF
TRBV6-1,TRBD2,few,TRBJ2-1,TGTGCCAGCAGCCCCGGGACTAGCGACTACAATGAGCAGTTCTTC,CASSPGTSDYNEQFF
TRBV27,NA,many,TRBJ2-1,TGTGCCAGCAGTCCTCTAGCGACCCCTAACAATGAGCAGTTCTTC,CASSPLATPNNEQFF
TRBV6-6,NA,many,TRBJ2-7,TGTGCCAGCAGTTACTCGATAGGCTACGAGCAGTACTTC,CASSYSIGYEQYF
TRBV15,NA,once,TRBJ2-5,TGTGCCACCAGCGTGGACGGGGGTAGTCAAGAGACCCAGTACTTC,CATSVDGGSQETQYF
TRBV28,NA,NA,TRBJ1-1,TGTGCCAGCAGCCCGGGACTCTTCACTGAAGCTTTCTTT,CASSPGLFTEAFF
TRBV7-2,TRBD2,few,TRBJ2-2,TGTGCCAGCAGCCCCGCGAGCGGGAGACCCGGGGAGCTGTTTTTT,CASSPASGRPGELFF